This TCR beta chain comes out of a study of human T cells and chemical hapten exposure. The time point denotes: patch test 2, 6 weeks after DPC sensitization. As to treatment: therapeutic diphenylcyclopropenone sensitization with weekly scalp DPC. CDR3 length: 14 residues. The germline V and J ends were trimmed by 5 bases and 0 bases, with 8 bases remaining between them. From germline, CDR1 is SEHNR and CDR2 FQNEAQ (reference sequence). Each CDR3 protein is one row after TCRdb ran MiXCR on the RACE reads. The data contain about 110,000 distinct CDR3 sequences, approximately 8.8% of them seen just once; the ten biggest clones take up 3.1%.

The source of this sequence is a woman aged 40-49 years with alopecia areata. Some clones in this sample may be carry-over from other donors' samples. The material was whole blood, obtained in connection with sensitization to the hapten diphenylcyclopropenone (DPC). The chain joins TRBV7-9 to TRBJ1-5, with D perhaps matching TRBD1 (5 bases). This CDR3 is CASSQTVSNQPQHF. The CDR3 bases are TGTGCCAGCAGCCAGACAGTTAGCAATCAGCCCCAGCATTTT.